This is a list of T cell receptor beta chains from one sample in a study of T cells in Graves' hyperthyroidism and ophthalmopathy. TCRdb ran MiXCR on the multiplex PCR reads and lists one entry per CDR3 protein. The top ten hold roughly 27% of the sample, which has 30,000 to 35,000 distinct CDR3 sequences, 52% seen once. The sequenced sample consisted of blood. These receptors were obtained from a middle-aged woman with Graves' ophthalmopathy. The CDR3 runs from the conserved cysteine through the conserved F or W. D genes are given only for firm matches. Rows give clone size only sometimes, using once, few, many, or a class for an expanded clone.

D	J	size	V	length	DNA	CDR3
.	TRBJ1-2	many	TRBV6-1	12	TGTGCCAGCATCATCTCCGACGGCGGCTACACCTTC	CASIISDGGYTF
.	TRBJ2-7	many	TRBV7-2	15	TGTGCCAGCAGCCCCGGGCAGTCGGGGACCTACGAGCAGTACTTC	CASSPGQSGTYEQYF
TRBD1	TRBJ1-1	.	TRBV10-3	11	TGTGCCGTCAGGGGGGTCTGGGGTGCTTCCTTT	CAVRGVWGASF
.	TRBJ1-6	many	TRBV19	18	TGTGCCAGTAGTATAGATCTGAACAGGAGGACTAATAATTCACCCCTCCACTTT	CASSIDLNRRTNNSPLHF
.	TRBJ1-2	.	TRBV3-1	19	TGTGCCAGCAGCCAAGATGTGGGGGCTACCCTCCCTAGAGCGCATGGCTACACCTTC	CASSQDVGATLPRAHGYTF
.	TRBJ2-2	.	TRBV7-2	10	TGTGCCAGCAGCACCGGGAAGCTGTTTTTT	CASSTGKLFF
.	TRBJ1-4	many	TRBV5-4	15	TGTGCCAGCAACAAAGGGGGGGACACTAATGAAAAACTGTTTTTT	CASNKGGDTNEKLFF
.	TRBJ1-5	.	TRBV15	15	TGTGCCACCAGGTGGGCCCATGAGGGCAATCAGCCCCAGCATTTT	CATRWAHEGNQPQHF
.	TRBJ2-4	many	TRBV24-1	16	TGTGCCACCAGTGAGCCGGTAGCTACGCACAAAAACATTCAGTACTTC	CATSEPVATHKNIQYF
TRBD2	TRBJ2-1	many	TRBV12-3/TRBV12-4	15	TGTGCCAGCACCTTACTAGCGGGGGACCTCAATGAGCAGTTCTTC	CASTLLAGDLNEQFF
.	TRBJ2-3	medium-sized	TRBV29-1	10	TGCAGCGTTCGACGAGATACGCAGTATTTT	CSVRRDTQYF
.	TRBJ2-7	few	TRBV29-1	11	TGCAGCGTTGTACGAGGTGGCGAGCAGTACTTC	CSVVRGGEQYF
TRBD1	TRBJ2-5	many	TRBV6-1	15	TGTGCCAGCAGTACGTTACAGGGGTTAGGGGAGACCCAGTACTTC	CASSTLQGLGETQYF
.	TRBJ1-2	medium-sized	TRBV10-3	16	TGTGCCATCAGTGAGTCGGTAGGAGCGGGGAACTATGGCTACACCTTC	CAISESVGAGNYGYTF
.	TRBJ2-7	many	TRBV4-1	13	TGCGCCAGCAGCCAAGAGCCGGGTTACGAGCAGTACTTC	CASSQEPGYEQYF
.	TRBJ2-2	many	TRBV5-1	14	TGCGCCAGCAGCTTGGCGCAGCTCACCGGGGAGCTGTTTTTT	CASSLAQLTGELFF
.	TRBJ1-1	.	TRBV30	13	TGTGCTGGCTCTTCGGGGAGGAACACTGAAGCTTTCTTT	CAGSSGRNTEAFF
.	TRBJ1-1	.	TRBV25-1	15	TGTGCCAGCAGTGCTCTCGGGGAGGGGGTGACTGAAGCTTTCTTT	CASSALGEGVTEAFF
.	TRBJ2-7	many	TRBV27	13	TGTGCCAGCAGTTTAAGTTTTGGGGTAGAGCAGTACTTC	CASSLSFGVEQYF
TRBD1	TRBJ1-5	.	TRBV5-1	17	TGCGCCAGCAGCTTGTCATTAACCGGGACAGCAAATTCACCCCAGCATTTT	CASSLSLTGTANSPQHF
.	TRBJ2-5	.	TRBV2	14	TGTGCCAGCAGTGAAAGAACCTATCAAGAGACCCAGTACTTC	CASSERTYQETQYF
.	TRBJ2-2	many	TRBV24-1	14	TGTGCCACCAGTGATCAAACAGAGACCGGGGAGCTGTTTTTT	CATSDQTETGELFF
.	TRBJ1-2	many	TRBV6-4	13	TGTGCCAGCACTCGGGACAAGGGCTATGGCTACACCTTC	CASTRDKGYGYTF
TRBD2	TRBJ2-7	.	TRBV20-1	13	TGCAGTGCTGGACTAGCGGGGGACTACGAGCAGTACTTC	CSAGLAGDYEQYF
.	TRBJ1-1	.	TRBV2	15	TGTGCCAGCAGAGACTCACGGGGCGGGAACACTGAAGCTTTCTTT	CASRDSRGGNTEAFF
TRBD1	TRBJ2-1	.	TRBV10-1	14	TGCGCCAGCAGGGCAGGGACAGGGTACAATGAGCAGTTCTTC	CASRAGTGYNEQFF
.	TRBJ1-5	many	TRBV11-2	14	TGTGCCAGCAGTCTAGCGGGGTCCGGGCAGCCCCAGCATTTT	CASSLAGSGQPQHF
.	TRBJ2-2	.	TRBV20-1	10	TGCAGTGCTAGAGATGGGGAGCTGTTTTTT	CSARDGELFF
.	TRBJ1-2	.	TRBV19	17	TGTGCCAGTAGTTACCCGACCGGACAGCCATTAGATGCTGACTACACCTTC	CASSYPTGQPLDADYTF
.	TRBJ1-5	.	TRBV12-3/TRBV12-4	16	TGTGCCAGCAGTTTATCGGGGGGTTTCGTAAATCAGCCCCAGCATTTT	CASSLSGGFVNQPQHF
TRBD2	TRBJ2-2	many	TRBV6-5	16	TGTGCCAGCAGTTCTAGCGGGCGAACGAACACCGGGGAGCTGTTTTTT	CASSSSGRTNTGELFF
TRBD1	TRBJ2-5	many	TRBV29-1	12	TGCAGCGTTGAACAGGGGGCACAGACCCAGTACTTC	CSVEQGAQTQYF
.	TRBJ1-5	medium-sized	TRBV2	14	TGTGCCAGCGGAGACAGGACGGGCAATCAGCCCCAGCATTTT	CASGDRTGNQPQHF
.	TRBJ1-1	.	TRBV7-2	14	TGTGCCAGCAGCTTAGTCCCTTACGACAGTGAAGCTTTCTTT	CASSLVPYDSEAFF
.	TRBJ1-5	few	TRBV7-2	13	TGTGCCAGCAGCACGGACCTCAATCAGCCCCAGCATTTT	CASSTDLNQPQHF
TRBD1	TRBJ2-1	.	TRBV29-1	11	TGCAGCGTCCACAACAGGGGTCAGCAGTTCTTC	CSVHNRGQQFF
TRBD2	TRBJ2-1	many	TRBV9	16	TGTGCCAGCAGCGTAGGGGCGGGAGGGTATCTCGGTGAGCAGTTCTTC	CASSVGAGGYLGEQFF
TRBD1	TRBJ2-3	.	TRBV7-9	15	TGTGCCAGCAGCGCCCGGGACAGGCCCTCAGATACGCAGTATTTT	CASSARDRPSDTQYF
TRBD2	TRBJ2-3	.	TRBV20-1	15	TGCAGTGCTAGAATCGGGGGGGAGGACTACAATGAGCAGTATTTT	CSARIGGEDYNEQYF
TRBD2	TRBJ2-1	.	TRBV6-2/TRBV6-3	15	TGTGCCAGCAGTTACTTGAGCGGGGGTGAAGGTGAGCAGTTCTTC	CASSYLSGGEGEQFF
.	TRBJ2-4	.	TRBV4-1	14	TGCGCCAGCAGCCTGGACCCAAACAGAAACATTCAGTACTTC	CASSLDPNRNIQYF
TRBD2	TRBJ2-7	.	TRBV9	15	TGTGCCAGCAGCCCCGGGACTAGCGAGCCCTACGAGCAGTACTTC	CASSPGTSEPYEQYF
.	TRBJ2-7	few	TRBV4-1	13	TGCGCCAGCAGCGAAGGACAGCGCTACGAGCAGTACTTC	CASSEGQRYEQYF
.	TRBJ2-3	many	TRBV7-9	14	TGTGCCAGCAGCTTCGTCTTAGAGGGAGATACGCAGTATTTT	CASSFVLEGDTQYF
.	TRBJ2-1	many	TRBV5-1	14	TGCGCCAGCAGCTTGGCCTTCGAGGGGGATGAGCAGTTCTTC	CASSLAFEGDEQFF
.	TRBJ2-1	.	TRBV7-2	20	TGTGCCAGCAGCCCTGGTGGGACTCTTCCCCCATCCGGCTCCTACAATGAGCAGTTCTTC	CASSPGGTLPPSGSYNEQFF
.	TRBJ2-2	.	TRBV20-1	14	TGCAGTGCTAGTAGTCCCACTTACTCCGGGGAGCTGTTTTTT	CSASSPTYSGELFF
.	TRBJ1-5	.	TRBV12-3/TRBV12-4	14	TGTGCCAGCAGTTTATTTCAGGGGAATCAGCCCCAGCATTTT	CASSLFQGNQPQHF
TRBD2	TRBJ2-1	.	TRBV6-5	21	TGTGCCAGCAGTTACCGACAAACTGGGACTAGCGGGAGGGCCCTCTACAATGAGCAGTTCTTC	CASSYRQTGTSGRALYNEQFF
.	TRBJ2-5	.	TRBV20-1	15	TGCAGTGCAAGGGACGGGGTAACGGCTACAGAGACCCAGTACTTC	CSARDGVTATETQYF
TRBD2	TRBJ2-7	many	TRBV6-1	14	TGTGCCAGCAAGCGGGACTTTACAGCCTACGAGCAGTACTTC	CASKRDFTAYEQYF
TRBD2	TRBJ2-3	.	TRBV6-5	17	TGTGCCAGCAGTTACTGGCGAGTTGCTGGGGGGGCAGATACGCAGTATTTT	CASSYWRVAGGADTQYF
.	TRBJ2-3	many	TRBV6-6	11	TGTGCCAGCAGTGCCGTGGATACGCAGTATTTT	CASSAVDTQYF
.	TRBJ1-5	few	TRBV3-1	16	TGTGCCAGCAGCCAAAGGGGGGGGGGGAGCGGCCAGCCCCAGCATTTT	CASSQRGGGSGQPQHF
TRBD1	TRBJ1-6	.	TRBV6-1	12	TGTGCCACCGAGACAGGGGGTTCACCCCTCCACTTT	CATETGGSPLHF
.	TRBJ2-1	.	TRBV29-1	11	TGCAGCGTTGTCCCCGTCAGTGAGCAGTTCTTC	CSVVPVSEQFF
TRBD2	TRBJ2-7	.	TRBV6-5	17	TGTGCCAGCAGTTACGGACTAGCGGGGGGCAACTCCTACGAGCAGTACTTC	CASSYGLAGGNSYEQYF